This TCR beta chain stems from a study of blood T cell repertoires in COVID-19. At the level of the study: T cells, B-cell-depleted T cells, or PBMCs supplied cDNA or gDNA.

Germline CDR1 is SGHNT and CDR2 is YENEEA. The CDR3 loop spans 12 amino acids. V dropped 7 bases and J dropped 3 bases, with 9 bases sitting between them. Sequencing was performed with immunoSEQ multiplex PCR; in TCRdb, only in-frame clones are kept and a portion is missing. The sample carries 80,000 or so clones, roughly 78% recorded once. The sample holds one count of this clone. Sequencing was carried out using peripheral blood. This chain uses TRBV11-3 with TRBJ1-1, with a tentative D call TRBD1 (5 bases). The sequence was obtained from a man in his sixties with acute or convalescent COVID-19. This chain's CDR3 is CASTRVHTEAFF. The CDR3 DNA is TGTGCCAGCACCAGGGTTCACACTGAAGCTTTCTTT.